The TCR beta chain under discussion was sequenced for a study of Ad26.COV2.S vaccination and SARS-CoV-2 variants. Study as a whole: COV1001, an Ad26.COV2.S trial, supplied this vaccine-arm donor. Findings and limits, study-wide: Breadth of non-spike TCRs did not differ between vaccinees and placebo recipients.

Method: immunoSEQ multiplex PCR; TCRdb's copy keeps in-frame clones and lacks some. This table has about 400,000 clones, about 89% appearing once. Regarding treatment: around 19 received Ad26.COV2.S at low or high dose, single or two shots; 5 received placebo; per-sample allocation not given. Collection of samples fell on day 63 after the first vaccine or placebo injection. Based in Boston, the donor was an adult of 18-55 years. Comment on this clone: Its antigen remains unknown.

V was clipped by 6 bases and J by 3 bases, with 14 bases between them. This CDR3 region has 15 residues. Germline loops: CDR1 MNHEY, CDR2 SMNVEV (reference sequence). Sequences were derived from peripheral blood, sampled in a trial of Ad26.COV2.S vaccine versus placebo. The sequence was obtained from a person between 18 and 65 years old who received the Ad26.COV2.S COVID-19 vaccine or a placebo. The J gene is TRBJ1-4, the V gene TRBV27; a possible D gene is TRBD1 (5 bases). The DNA for the CDR3 is TGTGCCAGCAGCCGAGAAGGGGTCGCTAATGAAAAACTGTTTTTT. Residues: CASSREGVANEKLFF.